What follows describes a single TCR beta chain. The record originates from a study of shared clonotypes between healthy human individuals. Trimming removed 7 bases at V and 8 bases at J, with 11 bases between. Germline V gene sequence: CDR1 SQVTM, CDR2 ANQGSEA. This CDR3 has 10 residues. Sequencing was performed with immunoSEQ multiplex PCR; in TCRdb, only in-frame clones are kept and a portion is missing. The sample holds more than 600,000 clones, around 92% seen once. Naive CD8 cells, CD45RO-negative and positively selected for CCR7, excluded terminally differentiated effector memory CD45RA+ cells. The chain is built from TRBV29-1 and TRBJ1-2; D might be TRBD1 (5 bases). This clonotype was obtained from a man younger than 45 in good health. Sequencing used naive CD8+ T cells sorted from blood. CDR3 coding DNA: TGCAGCGCCCTCGGGGGGGGCTACACCTTC. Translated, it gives CSALGGGYTF.